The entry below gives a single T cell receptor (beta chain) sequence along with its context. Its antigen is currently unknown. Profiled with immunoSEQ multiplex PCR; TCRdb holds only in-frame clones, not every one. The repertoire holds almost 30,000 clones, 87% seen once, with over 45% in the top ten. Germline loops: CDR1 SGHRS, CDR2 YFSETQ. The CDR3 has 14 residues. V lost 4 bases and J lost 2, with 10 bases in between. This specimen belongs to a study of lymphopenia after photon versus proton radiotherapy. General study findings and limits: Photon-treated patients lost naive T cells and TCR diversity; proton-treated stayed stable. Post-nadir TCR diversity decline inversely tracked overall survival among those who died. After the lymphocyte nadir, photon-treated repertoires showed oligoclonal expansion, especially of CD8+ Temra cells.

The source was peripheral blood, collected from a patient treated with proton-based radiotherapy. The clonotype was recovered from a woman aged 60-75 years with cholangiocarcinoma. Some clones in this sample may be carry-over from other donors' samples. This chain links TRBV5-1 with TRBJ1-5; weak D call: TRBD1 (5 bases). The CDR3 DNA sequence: TGCGCCAGCAGCCGGGGGGTGGGCAATCAGCCCCAGCATTTT. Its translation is CASSRGVGNQPQHF.